This TCR beta chain comes out of a study of blood T cell repertoires in COVID-19. Across the whole study: T cells, B-cell-depleted T cells, or PBMCs provided the cDNA or gDNA that served as material.

Profiling relied on immunoSEQ multiplex PCR, and the TCRdb table lists in-frame clones only, not all of them. The data show 450,000 to 500,000 clones, approximately 85% seen once. Germline V gives CDR1 MNHEY, CDR2 SMNVEV (reference sequence). Deletions cut 5 bases from V and 8 bases from J, with 21 bases between. CDR3 size: 15 residues. The sample taken for sequencing was peripheral blood. The rearrangement joins TRBV27 to TRBJ1-2, with D possibly TRBD1 on 6 matching bases. The clonotype comes from a human donor in a cohort sampled during active COVID-19. This CDR3 reads CASSASGTPGTGYTF. In DNA, the CDR3 is TGTGCCAGCAGTGCATCCGGGACACCCGGAACCGGCTACACCTTC.